The sequence of this TCR beta chain was determined in a study of blood T cell repertoires in COVID-19. V dropped 6 bases and J dropped 1 base, with 9 bases sitting between them. The CDR3 is 13 residues long. The protocol was immunoSEQ multiplex PCR, while the TCRdb copy is restricted to in-frame clones and leaves out a portion. Of about 150,000 clones detected, approximately 90% appear once; the ten largest clones hold roughly 15%. Sequenced: peripheral blood. V and J are TRBV12-3 or TRBV12-4 and TRBJ2-5; D may be TRBD1 (5 bases). The TCR was taken from a woman in her thirties or forties with acute or convalescent COVID-19. As DNA, the CDR3 is TGTGCCAGCAGCAGACAGCTCCAAGAGACCCAGTACTTC. This sequence encodes CASSRQLQETQYF.